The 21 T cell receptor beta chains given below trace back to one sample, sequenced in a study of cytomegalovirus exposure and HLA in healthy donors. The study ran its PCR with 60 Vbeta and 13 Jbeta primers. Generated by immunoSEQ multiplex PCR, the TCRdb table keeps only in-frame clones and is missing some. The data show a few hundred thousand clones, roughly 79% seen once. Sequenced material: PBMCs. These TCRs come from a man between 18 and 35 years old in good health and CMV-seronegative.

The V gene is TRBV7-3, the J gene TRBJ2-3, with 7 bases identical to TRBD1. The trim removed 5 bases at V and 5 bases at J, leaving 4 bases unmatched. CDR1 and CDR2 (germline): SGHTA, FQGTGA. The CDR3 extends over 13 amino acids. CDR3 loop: CASSPTGEDTQYF. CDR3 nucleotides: TGTGCCAGCAGCCCCACAGGGGAAGATACGCAGTATTTT.

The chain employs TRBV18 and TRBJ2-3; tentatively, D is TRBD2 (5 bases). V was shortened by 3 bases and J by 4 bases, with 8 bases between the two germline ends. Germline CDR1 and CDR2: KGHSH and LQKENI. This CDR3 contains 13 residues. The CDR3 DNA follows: TGTGCCAGCTCACCCGACGGGGCAGATACGCAGTATTTT. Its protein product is CASSPDGADTQYF. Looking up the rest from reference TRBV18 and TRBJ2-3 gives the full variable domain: NAGVMQNPRHLVRRRGQEARLRCSPMKGHSHVYWYRQLPEEGLKFMVYLQKENIIDESGMPKERFSAEFPKEGPSILRIQQVVRGDSAAYFCASSPDGADTQYFGPGTRLTVL.

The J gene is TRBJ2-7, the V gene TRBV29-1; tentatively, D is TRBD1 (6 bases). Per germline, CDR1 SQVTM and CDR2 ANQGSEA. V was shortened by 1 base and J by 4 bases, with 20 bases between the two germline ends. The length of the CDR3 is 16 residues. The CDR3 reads CSVEVQTTGFEYEQYF. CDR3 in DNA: TGCAGCGTTGAAGTTCAAACTACAGGGTTTGAGTACGAGCAGTACTTC.

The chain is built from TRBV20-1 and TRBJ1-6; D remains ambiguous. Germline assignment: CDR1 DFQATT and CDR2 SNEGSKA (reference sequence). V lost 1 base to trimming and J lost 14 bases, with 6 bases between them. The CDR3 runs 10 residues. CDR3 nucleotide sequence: TGCAGTGCTAGAGGTAGCACCCTCCACTTT. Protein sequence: CSARGSTLHF.

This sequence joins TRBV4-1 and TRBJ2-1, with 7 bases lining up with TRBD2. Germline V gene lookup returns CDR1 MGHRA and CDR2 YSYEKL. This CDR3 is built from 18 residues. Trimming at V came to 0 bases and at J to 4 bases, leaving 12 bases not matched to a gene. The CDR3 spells CASSQEEVTGGSYNEQFF. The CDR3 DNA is TGCGCCAGCAGCCAAGAGGAAGTCACGGGCGGGAGTTACAATGAGCAGTTCTTC.

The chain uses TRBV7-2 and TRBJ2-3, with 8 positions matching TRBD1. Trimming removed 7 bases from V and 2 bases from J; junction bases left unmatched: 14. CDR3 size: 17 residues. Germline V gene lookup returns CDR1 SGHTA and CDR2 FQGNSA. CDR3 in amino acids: CASTQPGTGYDTDTQYF. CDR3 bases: TGTGCCAGCACCCAACCGGGGACAGGCTATGACACAGATACGCAGTATTTT.

This CDR3 reads CASSSSSYNEQFF. The CDR3 DNA follows: TGTGCCAGCAGCTCGAGCTCCTACAATGAGCAGTTCTTC. V usage is TRBV9 and J usage is TRBJ2-1; D gene unclear. CDR3 length: 13 amino acids. From germline, CDR1 is SGDLS and CDR2 YYNGEE. The V gene lost 4 bases and the J gene lost 0 bases, with 5 bases spanning the gap.

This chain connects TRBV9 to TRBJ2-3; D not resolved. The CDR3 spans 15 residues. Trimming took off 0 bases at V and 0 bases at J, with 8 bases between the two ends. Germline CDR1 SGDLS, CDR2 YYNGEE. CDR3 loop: CASSVEQTSTDTQYF. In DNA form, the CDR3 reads TGTGCCAGCAGCGTAGAACAGACGAGCACAGATACGCAGTATTTT.

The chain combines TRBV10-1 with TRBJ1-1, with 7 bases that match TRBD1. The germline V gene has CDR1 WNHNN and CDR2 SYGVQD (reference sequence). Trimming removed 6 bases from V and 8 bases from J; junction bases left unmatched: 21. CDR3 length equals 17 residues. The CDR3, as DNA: TGCGCCAGCAGCTCAAGATTCTGGGACAGCCGAAAATCCGAAGCTTTCTTT. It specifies CASSSRFWDSRKSEAFF.

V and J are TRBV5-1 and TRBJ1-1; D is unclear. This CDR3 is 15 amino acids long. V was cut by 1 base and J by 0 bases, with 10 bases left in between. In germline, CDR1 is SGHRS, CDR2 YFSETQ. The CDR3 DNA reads TGCGCCAGCAGCTTGCCCTCAACTGTGAACACTGAAGCTTTCTTT. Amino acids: CASSLPSTVNTEAFF. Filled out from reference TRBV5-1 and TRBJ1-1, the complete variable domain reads KAGVTQTPRYLIKTRGQQVTLSCSPISGHRSVSWYQQTPGQGLQFLFEYFSETQRNKGNFPGRFSGRQFSNSRSEMNVSTLELGDSALYLCASSLPSTVNTEAFFGQGTRLTVV.

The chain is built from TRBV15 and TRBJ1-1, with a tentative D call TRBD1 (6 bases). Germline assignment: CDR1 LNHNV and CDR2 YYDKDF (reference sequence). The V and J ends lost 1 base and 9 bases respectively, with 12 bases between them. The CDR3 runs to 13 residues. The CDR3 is CATSRGVQGQAFF. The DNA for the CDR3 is TGTGCCACCAGCAGAGGAGTTCAGGGGCAAGCTTTCTTT.

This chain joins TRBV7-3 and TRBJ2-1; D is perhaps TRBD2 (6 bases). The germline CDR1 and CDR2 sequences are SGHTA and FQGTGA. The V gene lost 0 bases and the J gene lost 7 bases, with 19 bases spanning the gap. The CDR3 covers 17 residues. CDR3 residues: CASSLTSLWGDQNEQFF. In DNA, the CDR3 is TGTGCCAGCAGCTTAACGTCTTTGTGGGGGGACCAAAATGAGCAGTTCTTC.

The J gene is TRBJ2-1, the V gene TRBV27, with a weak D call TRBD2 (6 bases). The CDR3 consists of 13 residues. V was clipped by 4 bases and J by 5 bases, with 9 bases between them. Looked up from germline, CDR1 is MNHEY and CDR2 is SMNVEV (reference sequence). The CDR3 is CASSWGTHNEQFF. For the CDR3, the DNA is TGTGCCAGCAGTTGGGGGACTCACAATGAGCAGTTCTTC.

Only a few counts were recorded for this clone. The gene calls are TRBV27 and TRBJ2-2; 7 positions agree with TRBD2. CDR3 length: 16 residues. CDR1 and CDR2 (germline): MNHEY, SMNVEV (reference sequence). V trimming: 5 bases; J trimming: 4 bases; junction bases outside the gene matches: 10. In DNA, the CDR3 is TGTGCCAGCAGTGCCTTGGCGGGGGTCAGCACCGGGGAGCTGTTTTTT. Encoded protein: CASSALAGVSTGELFF.

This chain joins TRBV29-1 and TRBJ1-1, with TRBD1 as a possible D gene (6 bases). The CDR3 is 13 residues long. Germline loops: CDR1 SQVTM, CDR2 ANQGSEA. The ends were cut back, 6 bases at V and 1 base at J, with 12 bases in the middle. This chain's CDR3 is CSVQQTGNTEAFF. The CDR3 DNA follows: TGCAGCGTCCAGCAGACAGGGAACACTGAAGCTTTCTTT. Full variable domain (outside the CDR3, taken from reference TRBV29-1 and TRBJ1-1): SAVISQKPSRDICQRGTSLTIQCQVDSQVTMMFWYRQQPGQSLTLIATANQGSEATYESGFVIDKFPISRPNLTFSTLTVSNMSPEDSSIYLCSVQQTGNTEAFFGQGTRLTVV.

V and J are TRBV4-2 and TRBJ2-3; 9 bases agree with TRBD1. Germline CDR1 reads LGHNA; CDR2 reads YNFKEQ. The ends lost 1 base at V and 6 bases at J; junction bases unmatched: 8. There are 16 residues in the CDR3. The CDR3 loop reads CASSQGGQGSSDTQYF. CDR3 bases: TGTGCCAGCAGCCAAGGGGGACAGGGCTCCTCCGATACGCAGTATTTT.

CDR3 nucleotides: TGTGCCAGTAGTTTACGGAACAGCTACTCCTACGAGCAGTACTTC. Encoded protein: CASSLRNSYSYEQYF. This chain joins TRBV19 and TRBJ2-7; D is uncertain. V was cut by 5 bases and J by 0 bases, with 14 bases left in between. The CDR3 extends over 15 amino acids. Per the germline V gene, CDR1 is LNHDA and CDR2 is SQIVND (reference sequence).

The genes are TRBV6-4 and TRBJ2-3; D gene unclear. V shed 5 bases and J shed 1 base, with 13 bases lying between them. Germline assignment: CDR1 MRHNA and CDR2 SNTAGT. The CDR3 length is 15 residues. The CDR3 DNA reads TGTGCCAGCAGTCCCCTTGCCGGTGGCACAGATACGCAGTATTTT. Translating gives CASSPLAGGTDTQYF.

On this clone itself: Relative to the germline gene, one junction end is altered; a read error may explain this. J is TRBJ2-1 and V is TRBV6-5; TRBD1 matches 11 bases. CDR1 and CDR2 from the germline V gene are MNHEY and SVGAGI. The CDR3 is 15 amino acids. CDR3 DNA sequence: TGTGCCAGCAGTTACCGGACAGGGGGCTACGATGAGCAGTTCTTC. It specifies CASSYRTGGYDEQFF.

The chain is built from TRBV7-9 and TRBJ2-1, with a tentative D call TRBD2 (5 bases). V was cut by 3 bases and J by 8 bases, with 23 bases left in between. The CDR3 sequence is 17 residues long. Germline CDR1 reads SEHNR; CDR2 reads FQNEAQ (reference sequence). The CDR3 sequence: CASSFPLGLVIGDEQFF. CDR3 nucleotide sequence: TGTGCCAGCAGCTTCCCACTAGGGCTAGTAATCGGCGATGAGCAGTTCTTC.

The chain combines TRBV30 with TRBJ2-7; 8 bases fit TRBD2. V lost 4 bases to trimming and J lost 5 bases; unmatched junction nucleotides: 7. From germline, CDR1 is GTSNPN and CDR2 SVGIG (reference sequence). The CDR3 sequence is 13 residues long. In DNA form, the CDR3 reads TGTGCCTGGAAACAGCGGGAGACCCACGAGCAGTACTTC. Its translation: CAWKQRETHEQYF.